This T cell receptor (beta chain) was obtained from a study of blood T cell repertoires in COVID-19. The CDR3 has 15 residues. V lost 8 bases and J lost 1; bases outside the gene matches: 7. CDR1 and CDR2 from the germline V gene are LNHDA and SQIVND (reference sequence). Per the original methods: Estimation of nucleated cell counts was performed using reference gene primer amplification. Measured with immunoSEQ multiplex PCR; TCRdb has only the in-frame clones, and not every one. V and J calls and clone size are those listed in that table; D and trimming were worked out from the DNA. Among 85,000 to 90,000 clones listed, about 87% were seen once.

Material: peripheral blood. The chain combines TRBV19 with TRBJ1-2, with TRBD1 identical over 10 bases. The clonotype was recovered from a human donor in a cohort sampled during active COVID-19. The CDR3 spells CASGGRDRGNYGYTF. CDR3 DNA sequence: TGTGCCAGTGGCGGAAGGGACAGGGGTAACTATGGCTACACCTTC.